There are a few counts of the clone carrying this T cell receptor beta chain. Its antigen is as yet unknown. They built TCR cDNA with 5'RACE template switching, a step that put in a universal primer site and UMIs. TCRdb redid the calling of the 5' RACE reads with MiXCR, one entry per CDR3 protein. Of a few hundred thousand distinct CDR3 sequences in the sample, 7% to 10% were seen once. The data were taken from a study of T cells after yellow fever vaccination. Points from the study as a whole: Clonotype sharing between CD4 and CD8 compartments was small. Abundant bulk-population clonotypes could contaminate the FACS-sorted repertoires. The booster response re-showed most primary clones: around 95% CD4, approximately 86% CD8.

The V gene lost 3 bases and the J gene lost 4 bases, with 13 bases spanning the gap. The length of the CDR3 is 14 residues. CDR1 and CDR2 from the germline V gene are GTSNPN and SVGIG (reference sequence). The source was PBMCs, collected roughly 45 days after the first yellow fever vaccination. The gene calls are TRBV30 and TRBJ2-1; D is tentatively TRBD1 or TRBD2 (5 bases each). This TCR was recovered from a man aged 18 to 29 who received the YFV17D yellow fever vaccine. The CDR3: CAWSEGQAYNEQFF. CDR3 bases: TGTGCCTGGAGCGAGGGGCAGGCTTACAATGAGCAGTTCTTC.